These 30 T cell receptor beta chains came from one sample sequenced in a study of OX40 agonist ivuxolimab in advanced cancers. Produced via immunoSEQ multiplex PCR; TCRdb's table is partial and in-frame only. The sample carries about 50,000 clones, roughly 86% recorded once. The source material was CD4+ or CD8+ T cells sorted from blood, sampled in a trial of the OX40 agonist ivuxolimab. All receptors come from an adult with an advanced solid tumor such as melanoma, head and neck, liver or kidney cancer.

The genes are TRBV19 and TRBJ1-1, with no clear D. Germline CDR1 and CDR2: LNHDA and SQIVND (reference sequence). This CDR3 spans 13 amino acids. Trimming stripped 7 bases from V and 0 bases from J, with 9 bases between. Here the CDR3 DNA reads TGTGCCAGTATGGGGTGGGTGAACACTGAAGCTTTCTTT. It translates to CASMGWVNTEAFF.

This clone was observed once. This rearrangement joins TRBV7-2 to TRBJ1-5, with a tentative D call TRBD1 (6 bases). Trimming took 5 bases from V and 4 from J, leaving 9 bases between them. Germline V gene lookup returns CDR1 SGHTA and CDR2 FQGNSA. The CDR3 sequence is 13 residues long. The CDR3 DNA reads as TGTGCCAGCAGCGAAACAGGGAATCAGCCCCAGCATTTT. It translates to CASSETGNQPQHF.

This clone has more than one count but fewer than ten. The genes are TRBV6-1 and TRBJ2-7, with D perhaps being TRBD1 or TRBD2 (5 bases each). The CDR3 is 15 amino acids. Trimming cost V 1 base and J 2 bases, with 12 bases left between them. Germline V gene lookup returns CDR1 MNHNS and CDR2 SASEGT. The CDR3 nucleotides read TGTGCCAGCAGTGAAGACCCGGGACGGACCTACGAGCAGTACTTC. Translating it yields CASSEDPGRTYEQYF.

The gene calls are TRBV10-3 and TRBJ1-6, with D possibly being TRBD1 (5 bases). V shed 0 bases and J shed 9 bases, with 9 bases lying between them. The CDR3 has 14 residues. Germline values: CDR1 ENHRY, CDR2 SYGVKD. CDR3: CAISESEGRSPLHF. CDR3 bases: TGTGCCATCAGTGAGTCGGAGGGACGTTCACCCCTCCACTTT.

V gene TRBV10-3 combines with J gene TRBJ2-5, with unresolved D. This CDR3 is built from 12 residues. V was pared by 3 bases and J by 6 bases, with 8 bases between. Germline V gene lookup returns CDR1 ENHRY and CDR2 SYGVKD. Here the CDR3 reads CAISERVKTQYF. DNA of the CDR3: TGTGCCATCAGTGAACGGGTAAAGACCCAGTACTTC.

This clone was found once. The chain couples TRBV4-3 to TRBJ2-4, with 12 bases identical to TRBD2. CDR3 length equals 16 residues. V gave up 0 bases and J gave up 7 bases; unmatched junction bases: 4. Germline assignment: CDR1 LGHNA and CDR2 YSLEER. The CDR3 protein is CASSQDSLAGGNIQYF. The CDR3, as DNA: TGCGCCAGCAGCCAAGACTCCCTAGCGGGAGGGAACATTCAGTACTTC.

V and J are TRBV5-5 and TRBJ1-4; tentative D call: TRBD1 (5 bases). V lost 0 bases and J 6 bases, leaving 9 bases between the germline ends. This CDR3 region has 14 residues. Germline CDR1 SGHKS, CDR2 YYEKEE (reference sequence). The CDR3 reads CASSLEGLYEKLFF. The CDR3, as DNA: TGTGCCAGCAGCTTGGAGGGGTTGTATGAAAAACTGTTTTTT.

The chain couples TRBV11-3 to TRBJ2-2; possibly TRBD1 or TRBD2 for D (6 bases each). Trimming left V 0 bases short and J 7 bases short, with 15 bases between. CDR3 size: 16 residues. Germline assignment: CDR1 SGHNT and CDR2 YENEEA. The CDR3 loop reads CASSLEYPGEVGELFF. DNA of the CDR3: TGTGCCAGCAGCTTAGAGTACCCAGGGGAGGTCGGGGAGCTGTTTTTT.

V and J are TRBV5-1 and TRBJ1-1; 9 nucleotides line up with TRBD1. This CDR3 is built from 15 residues. The germline gives CDR1 SGHRS, CDR2 YFSETQ. Losses at the gene ends were 0 bases for V and 4 bases for J; bases not matched to a gene: 4. CDR3 sequence: CASSLEGQGATEAFF. CDR3 DNA: TGCGCCAGCAGCTTGGAGGGACAGGGCGCCACTGAAGCTTTCTTT.

The CDR3 DNA follows: TGTGCCAGTAGTATCTACCATACTAACTATGGCTACACCTTC. It encodes CASSIYHTNYGYTF. The gene calls are TRBV19 and TRBJ1-2, with D unresolved. The V gene lost 3 bases and the J gene lost 0 bases, with 8 bases spanning the gap. CDR3 length equals 14 residues. Looked up from germline, CDR1 is LNHDA and CDR2 is SQIVND (reference sequence).

V usage is TRBV13 and J usage is TRBJ2-3; no definite D call. Germline V gene sequence: CDR1 PRHDT, CDR2 FYEKMQ (reference sequence). CDR3 length equals 17 residues. The V end was cut by 5 bases, the J end by 0 bases, with 18 bases between. The CDR3 region is CASSLRSGRASTDTQYF. Here the CDR3 DNA reads TGTGCCAGCAGCCTACGATCCGGACGGGCTAGCACAGATACGCAGTATTTT.

Relative to its sample, this clone is medium-sized. CDR3 coding DNA: TGCGCCAGCAGCTTGACTAGGGGAAACGGTGGCTACACCTTC. It specifies CASSLTRGNGGYTF. The chain links TRBV5-1 to TRBJ1-2, with D tentatively TRBD1 (5 bases). The V gene's germline CDR1 is SGHRS and CDR2 YFSETQ. This CDR3 is built from 14 residues. Between the trimmed V and J ends, which lost 1 base and 7 bases, there was a span of 14 bases.

The chain combines TRBV7-2 with TRBJ1-2; no firm D call. This CDR3 has 15 amino acids. V was cut by 5 bases and J by 4 bases, with 17 bases left in between. Germline assignment: CDR1 SGHTA and CDR2 FQGNSA. CDR3 sequence: CASSPGSSVLYGYTF. The CDR3, as DNA: TGTGCCAGCAGCCCGGGATCCTCGGTGCTCTATGGCTACACCTTC.

CDR3 in DNA: TGTGCCAGGAGCCCAGCGGGAGCGAGGAATGAGCAGTTCTTC. Protein sequence: CARSPAGARNEQFF. This sequence joins TRBV7-9 and TRBJ2-1; 8 nucleotides match TRBD2. The CDR3 is 14 amino acids. V shed 9 bases, J shed 7 bases, and the junction held 11 bases outside the gene matches. Germline values: CDR1 SEHNR, CDR2 FQNEAQ (reference sequence).

The gene calls are TRBV9 and TRBJ2-2, with D possibly matching TRBD2 (5 bases). Germline V gives CDR1 SGDLS, CDR2 YYNGEE. The CDR3 sequence is 12 residues long. Trimming pared 4 bases from V and 9 bases from J, leaving 10 bases between. The DNA of the CDR3 is TGTGCCAGCAGCCGGGATATAAGGGAGCTGTTTTTT. It yields the protein CASSRDIRELFF.

This clone was recorded only once. The gene calls are TRBV4-3 and TRBJ1-5; D not resolved. The V gene lost 0 bases and the J gene lost 1 base, with 10 bases spanning the gap. The CDR3 extends over 16 amino acids. CDR1 and CDR2 from the germline V gene are LGHNA and YSLEER. The CDR3 region has the DNA TGCGCCAGCAGCCAAGACTATGGCAGGAGCAATCAGCCCCAGCATTTT. It codes for CASSQDYGRSNQPQHF.

This sequence joins TRBV4-2 and TRBJ1-5; the D gene is possibly TRBD1 (6 bases). CDR1 LGHNA and CDR2 YNFKEQ come from the germline V gene. This CDR3 has 17 residues. Trimming left V 1 base short and J 5 bases short, with 18 bases between. CDR3 protein: CASSQGGPRAGDQPQHF. The CDR3 DNA is TGTGCCAGCAGCCAAGGGGGCCCACGGGCAGGGGATCAGCCCCAGCATTTT.

This sequence joins TRBV6-5 and TRBJ1-6, with D possibly matching TRBD1 (5 bases). CDR1 is MNHEY and CDR2 is SVGAGI in the germline V gene. The CDR3 has 15 amino acids. The V end lost 2 bases, the J end lost 7 bases, and 12 bases lay between the germline ends. This CDR3 reads CASSYRRGSNSPLHF. CDR3 bases: TGTGCCAGCAGTTACAGGAGGGGATCGAATTCACCCCTCCACTTT.

The rearrangement joins TRBV7-2 to TRBJ2-1; 13 bases line up with TRBD2. Germline-derived CDR1 and CDR2 are SGHTA and FQGNSA. Germline trimming cut 3 bases from V and 10 bases from J; bases unmatched to any gene: 6. CDR3 length: 15 amino acids. The DNA for the CDR3 is TGTGCCAGCAGCTTCAGGACTAGCGGGGGATCGGAGCAGTTCTTC. Residues: CASSFRTSGGSEQFF.

This chain uses TRBV7-6 with TRBJ2-2; D possibly corresponds to TRBD1 (6 bases). Trimming shortened V by 1 base and J by 3 bases, and 6 bases separated the two germline ends. Per germline, CDR1 SGHVS and CDR2 FNYEAQ. The CDR3 is made up of 14 amino acids. CDR3 sequence (DNA): TGTGCCAGCAGCTTAGAGGGGGACACCGGGGAGCTGTTTTTT. Translating gives CASSLEGDTGELFF.

The chain joins TRBV9 to TRBJ2-7; 8 positions match TRBD2. The junction had 12 bases not matched to a gene; V was cut back by 4 bases and J by 6 bases. The CDR3 is made up of 15 amino acids. Germline CDR1 reads SGDLS; CDR2 reads YYNGEE. CDR3 sequence (DNA): TGTGCCAGCAGCCAAGGACTAGCCGATACGGGCGAGCAGTACTTC. It specifies CASSQGLADTGEQYF.

This clone was observed once. The chain recombines TRBV5-5 with TRBJ2-2; 10 bases agree with TRBD2. Trimming at V came to 2 bases and at J to 4 bases, leaving 11 bases not matched to a gene. The CDR3 sequence is 18 residues long. Germline lookup yields CDR1 SGHKS and CDR2 YYEKEE (reference sequence). The CDR3 DNA is TGTGCCAGCAGCTTTCACCGGGCTAGCGGGAGCCCCACCGGGGAGCTGTTTTTT. Its protein product is CASSFHRASGSPTGELFF.

This rearrangement joins TRBV27 to TRBJ1-4; unclear D gene. This CDR3 comprises 14 residues. In germline, CDR1 is MNHEY, CDR2 SMNVEV (reference sequence). Trimming took off 3 bases at V and 8 bases at J, with 13 bases between the two ends. CDR3 region: CASSFLGLGEKLFF. The CDR3 coding sequence is TGTGCCAGCAGTTTCCTGGGGTTGGGGGAAAAACTGTTTTTT. Full variable domain (remainder filled in from reference TRBV27 and TRBJ1-4): EAQVTQNPRYLITVTGKKLTVTCSQNMNHEYMSWYRQDPGLGLRQIYYSMNVEVTDKGDVPEGYKVSRKEKRNFPLILESPSPNQTSLYFCASSFLGLGEKLFFGSGTQLSVL.

The rearrangement links TRBV2 to TRBJ2-1; 8 bases fit TRBD1. Germline values: CDR1 SNHLY, CDR2 FYNNEI. The CDR3 is 19 residues long. The ends lost 3 bases at V and 4 bases at J; junction bases unmatched: 17. The DNA for the CDR3 is TGTGCCAGCAGTGATTTTTCAGGGGGCAAGTTTACGGGGTACAATGAGCAGTTCTTC. Its protein product is CASSDFSGGKFTGYNEQFF.

V usage is TRBV18 and J usage is TRBJ2-2, with a tentative D call TRBD1 (5 bases). Trimming pared 0 bases from V and 8 bases from J, leaving 13 bases between. Germline lookup yields CDR1 KGHSH and CDR2 LQKENI. This CDR3 is 15 amino acids long. CDR3 DNA: TGTGCCAGCTCACCACCGAGGACACTGGGGGGGGAGCTGTTTTTT. Its protein is CASSPPRTLGGELFF.

J is TRBJ1-5 and V is TRBV15; D unresolved. This CDR3 comprises 13 residues. With 10 bases removed from V and 0 bases from J, the gap between germline ends came to 10 bases. The germline V gene has CDR1 LNHNV and CDR2 YYDKDF (reference sequence). This CDR3 is CASSVYSNQPQHF. The CDR3 bases are TGTGCCAGCTCAGTCTATAGCAATCAGCCCCAGCATTTT. Using reference TRBV15 and TRBJ1-5 for the parts outside the CDR3, the full variable domain is DAMVIQNPRYQVTQFGKPVTLSCSQTLNHNVMYWYQQKSSQAPKLLFHYYDKDFNNEADTPDNFQSRRPNTSFCFLDIRSPGLGDTAMYLCASSVYSNQPQHFGDGTRLSIL.

The J gene is TRBJ2-1, the V gene TRBV7-6; a weak D match, TRBD1 (5 bases). V lost 0 bases and J 6 bases, leaving 6 bases between the germline ends. Looked up from germline, CDR1 is SGHVS and CDR2 is FNYEAQ. The CDR3 covers 13 residues. CDR3 nucleotide sequence: TGTGCCAGCAGCTTAGCACAGGTCAATGAGCAGTTCTTC. Its protein product is CASSLAQVNEQFF.

A note on this clone: Other DNA sequences from this sample encode an identical CDR3 as well. V gene TRBV4-1 combines with J gene TRBJ1-1, with no clear D. V lost 1 base and J 1 base, leaving 10 bases between the germline ends. The germline V gene encodes CDR1 MGHRA and CDR2 YSYEKL. CDR3 size: 15 residues. DNA of the CDR3: TGCGCCAGCAGCCAAGGAGGGCCATCGAACACTGAAGCTTTCTTT. It specifies CASSQGGPSNTEAFF.

The rearrangement links TRBV13 to TRBJ2-7; D may be TRBD2 (6 bases). Germline V gene sequence: CDR1 PRHDT, CDR2 FYEKMQ (reference sequence). The CDR3 consists of 16 residues. V lost 2 bases and J 1 base, leaving 15 bases between the germline ends. In DNA, the CDR3 is TGTGCCAGCAGCTTATTCGCTCGGGAGTTGTCCTACGAGCAGTACTTC. Translation gives CASSLFARELSYEQYF.

This chain uses TRBV30 with TRBJ2-5; either TRBD1 or TRBD2 may fit D (5 bases each). Trimming left V 2 bases short and J 9 bases short, with 16 bases between. The CDR3 length is 13 residues. In germline, CDR1 is GTSNPN, CDR2 SVGIG (reference sequence). The CDR3 DNA reads as TGTGCCTGGAGTTCGGGACCGGCGAAGTCCCAGTACTTC. It yields the protein CAWSSGPAKSQYF.